There are many counts of the clone carrying this T cell receptor (beta chain). The library tagged individual cDNA molecules with unique molecular identifiers. TCRdb used MiXCR to reprocess the RACE reads, holding one entry per CDR3 protein. The sample records 25,000 to 30,000 distinct CDR3 sequences, 8% to 10% being singletons. Germline V gives CDR1 SGHAT, CDR2 FQNNGV. V was clipped by 1 base and J by 3 bases; unmatched bases: 6. This CDR3 has 16 amino acids. The source of the sample is a study of human T cells and chemical hapten exposure. The overall study: Researchers reported sensitizing a roughly 2 cm by roughly 2 cm upper inner arm skin site with 2% DPC. Alopecia areata, totalis or universalis affected patients, mainly female.

Time point meaning: patch test 2, 6 weeks after DPC sensitization. Treatment defined: therapeutic diphenylcyclopropenone sensitization with weekly scalp DPC. This receptor was identified in a man in his thirties or forties with alopecia areata. Some clones in this sample may be carry-over from other donors' samples. This chain joins TRBV11-2 and TRBJ2-5, with 9 positions matching TRBD1. Sample: whole blood, taken in connection with sensitization to the hapten diphenylcyclopropenone (DPC). CDR3 protein: CASSLARDRDKETQYF. The DNA for the CDR3 is TGTGCCAGCAGCTTAGCACGGGACAGGGATAAAGAGACCCAGTACTTC.